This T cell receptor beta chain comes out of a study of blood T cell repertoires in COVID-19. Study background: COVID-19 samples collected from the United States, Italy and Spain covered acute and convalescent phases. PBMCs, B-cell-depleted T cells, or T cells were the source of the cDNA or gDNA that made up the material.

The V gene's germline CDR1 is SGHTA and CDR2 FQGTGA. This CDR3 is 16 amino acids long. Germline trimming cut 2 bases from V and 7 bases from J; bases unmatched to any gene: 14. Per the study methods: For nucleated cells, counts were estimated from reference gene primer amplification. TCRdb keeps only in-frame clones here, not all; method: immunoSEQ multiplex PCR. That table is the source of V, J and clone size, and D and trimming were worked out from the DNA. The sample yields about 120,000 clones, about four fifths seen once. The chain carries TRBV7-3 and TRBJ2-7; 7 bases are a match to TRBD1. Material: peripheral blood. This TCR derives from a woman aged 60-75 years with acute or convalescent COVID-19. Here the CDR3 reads CASSLSTTGAQGEQYF. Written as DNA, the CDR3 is TGTGCCAGCAGCTTATCTACAACAGGGGCCCAAGGGGAGCAGTACTTC.